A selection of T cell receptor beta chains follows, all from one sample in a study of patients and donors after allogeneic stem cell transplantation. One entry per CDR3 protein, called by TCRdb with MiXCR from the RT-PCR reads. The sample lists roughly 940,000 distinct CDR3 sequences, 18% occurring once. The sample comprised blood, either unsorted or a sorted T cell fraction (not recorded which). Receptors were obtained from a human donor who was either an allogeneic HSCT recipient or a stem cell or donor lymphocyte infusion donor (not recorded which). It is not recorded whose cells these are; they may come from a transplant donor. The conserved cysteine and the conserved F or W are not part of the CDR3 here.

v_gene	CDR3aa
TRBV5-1	ASSRDRSVGELF
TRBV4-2	ASSQDPPSARTDTQY
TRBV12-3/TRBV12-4	ASSPQGTLGNT
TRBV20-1	SARDRRAYGYT
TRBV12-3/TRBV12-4	ASSPRRGQGGEQY
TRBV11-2	ASSPIRLPTDTQY
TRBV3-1	ASSQDGARPYT
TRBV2	AKAVTSGPNEQF
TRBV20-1	SARARTAQGGYT
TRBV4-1	ASSLRGNFMDEQF
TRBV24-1	ATSDLGGTGHNEQF
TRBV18	ASSPRGINEQF
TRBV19	ASRADAGMGGYT
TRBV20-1	SAVTSNYGYT
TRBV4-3	ASSRSGTGNSPLH
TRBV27	ASLSGTANTEAF
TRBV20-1	SARRGGYNEQF
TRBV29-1	SVTQGPHEQF
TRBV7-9	ASSLNPLEDTQY
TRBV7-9	ASSLNPDSYNSPLH
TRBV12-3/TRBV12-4	ASSSGYRRGIRNTIY
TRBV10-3	AISDPPGLAGSYTQY
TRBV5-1	ASSSGTLSGNTIY
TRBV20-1	SADPGGRLRGQETQY
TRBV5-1	ASSLEFRGRGGIQY
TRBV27	ASRTSGRAGGTQY
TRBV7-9	ASSSPILGRLETQY
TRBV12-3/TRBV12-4	ASSSPDRASTDTQY
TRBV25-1	ASSEFGQGGYEQY
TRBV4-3	ASSPGWGLDEKLF
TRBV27	ASRPGGPNTEAF
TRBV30	AWRNSSEQF
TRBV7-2	ASSLPRNTQY
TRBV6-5	ASSYSQFGSGSRNEQF
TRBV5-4	ASSLGRPQVYEQY
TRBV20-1	SAGTGGKEQF
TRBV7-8	ASSPRRGNEAF
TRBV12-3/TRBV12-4	ASPDSVGNTEAF
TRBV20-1	SADGLGAEAYADTQY
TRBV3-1	ASSPPGPISTGELF
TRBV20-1	SAILTLAAPQETQY
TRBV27	ASSYTGPINSPLH
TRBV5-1	ASSLTSETYEQY
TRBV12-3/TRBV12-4	ASSFTGGNTIY
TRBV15	ATSRDWETQY
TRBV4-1	ASSQGSTYSYEQY
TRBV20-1	SAEQGRTEAF
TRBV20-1	SALGQGQETQY
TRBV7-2	ASSFGGGKTQY
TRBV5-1	ASRRETSSISSYNEQF
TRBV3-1	ASRGTVYEQY